One sample yielded the 16 T cell receptor beta chains listed below, sequenced in a study of T-cell memory formation after mild COVID-19. TCRdb processed the 5' RACE reads anew with MiXCR; each CDR3 protein has one entry. Here the sample spans roughly 190,000 distinct CDR3 sequences, over 9.5% being singletons. Sequenced input: PBMCs or a T cell subset sorted from them (not recorded which). These receptors were obtained from a man between 18 and 29 years old who had mild COVID-19 (a few samples of this study predate the infection). Cell type and time point are not known.

This clonotype turned up a few times. This chain joins TRBV7-3 and TRBJ2-3; 12 nucleotides align to TRBD1. J lost 0 bases, V lost 5 bases, and 9 bases had no gene match. The length of the CDR3 is 18 residues. Germline V lookup: CDR1 SGHTA, CDR2 FQGTGA. CDR3 nucleotide sequence: TGTGCCAGCAGCCCTATTGGGACAGGGGGCTTGAGCACAGATACGCAGTATTTT. Translating gives CASSPIGTGGLSTDTQYF.

This clonotype was recorded a few times. This CDR3 is CASSTGDGGNQPQHF. The CDR3 DNA follows: TGTGCCAGCAGCACAGGGGATGGGGGCAATCAGCCCCAGCATTTT. The V gene is TRBV12-3 or TRBV12-4, the J gene TRBJ1-5, with 7 bases lining up with TRBD1. The CDR3 has 15 residues. The junction had 7 bases not matched to a gene; V was cut back by 6 bases and J by 2 bases.

This clonotype has just one count. Compared with germline, one end of the junction differs, possibly owing to a read error. The chain uses TRBV19 and TRBJ2-5, with TRBD1 matching over 8 bases. The CDR3 extends over 11 amino acids. The germline CDR1 and CDR2 sequences are LNHDA and SQIVND (reference sequence). In nucleotides, the CDR3 is TGTGCCAGTAGTATAGGGGGACAGGCAAAGTTC. Translated: CASSIGGQAKF.

The chain has TRBV12-3 or TRBV12-4 and TRBJ1-6, with TRBD1 identical over 9 bases. V dropped 5 bases and J dropped 2; count of bases not matched to a gene: 7. CDR3 length: 17 amino acids. CDR3 amino acids: CASSGGQGGAYNSPLHF. DNA for the CDR3: TGTGCCAGCAGTGGGGGACAGGGAGGCGCCTATAATTCACCCCTCCACTTT.

The chain uses TRBV5-1 and TRBJ2-3, with a possible D match to TRBD2 (7 bases). This CDR3 has 17 residues. Germline CDR1 is SGHRS and CDR2 is YFSETQ. Trimming left V 1 base short and J 0 bases short, with 15 bases between. The CDR3 reads CASSLWTGGGSTDTQYF. The CDR3 coding sequence is TGCGCCAGCAGCTTGTGGACGGGGGGCGGGAGCACAGATACGCAGTATTTT.

The table lists this clonotype with a few counts. V and J are TRBV5-1 and TRBJ2-5; 7 nucleotides match TRBD1. The CDR3 has 14 residues. V shed 5 bases, J shed 3 bases, and the junction held 7 bases outside the gene matches. Germline V gene lookup returns CDR1 SGHRS and CDR2 YFSETQ. CDR3 sequence reads: CASSTGTVKETQYF. The CDR3 DNA reads TGCGCCAGCAGTACAGGGACAGTAAAAGAGACCCAGTACTTC.

This clonotype was observed a handful of times. The CDR3 sequence: CASSLTGQGRSPLHF. The DNA for the CDR3 is TGTGCCAGCAGCTTAACCGGACAGGGACGCTCACCCCTCCACTTT. This rearrangement joins TRBV7-3 to TRBJ1-6; 8 bases match TRBD1. J was trimmed by 10 bases and V by 0 bases; bases with no gene match: 5. The CDR3 has 15 amino acids. Per the germline V gene, CDR1 is SGHTA and CDR2 is FQGTGA. Together with reference TRBV7-3 and TRBJ1-6, the CDR3 gives the full variable domain: GAGVSQTPSNKVTEKGKYVELRCDPISGHTALYWYRQSLGQGPEFLIYFQGTGAADDSGLPNDRFFAVRPEGSVSTLKIQRTERGDSAVYLCASSLTGQGRSPLHFGNGTRLTVT.

This clonotype was detected a few times. The chain joins TRBV7-2 to TRBJ2-1, with 8 bases identical to TRBD1. The CDR3 sequence is 13 residues long. V shed 3 bases and J 6 bases; nucleotides not matched to a gene: 1. Germline lookup yields CDR1 SGHTA and CDR2 FQGNSA. The CDR3 nucleotides read TGTGCCAGCAGCTTTGGGACAGGCAATGAGCAGTTCTTC. Protein product: CASSFGTGNEQFF.

This clonotype was seen more than once but under ten times. The J gene is TRBJ1-1, the V gene TRBV6-5; no reliable D call. CDR1 is MNHEY, CDR2 SVGAGI, per germline. Trimming removed 2 bases at V and 0 bases at J, with 7 bases between. This CDR3 spans 14 amino acids. The CDR3 bases are TGTGCCAGCAGTTACCGTCCCCTGAACACTGAAGCTTTCTTT. This sequence encodes CASSYRPLNTEAFF.

This clonotype was recorded a few times. J is TRBJ2-2 and V is TRBV5-1; a weak D match, TRBD1 (5 bases). Germline assignment: CDR1 SGHRS and CDR2 YFSETQ. Trimming took 5 bases from V and 5 from J, leaving 16 bases between them. The CDR3 runs 15 residues. The CDR3 reads CASSLQEALTGELFF. In nucleotides, the CDR3 is TGCGCCAGCAGTCTACAGGAAGCATTAACCGGGGAGCTGTTTTTT. The variable domain in full, with the rest retrieved from reference TRBV5-1 and TRBJ2-2, is KAGVTQTPRYLIKTRGQQVTLSCSPISGHRSVSWYQQTPGQGLQFLFEYFSETQRNKGNFPGRFSGRQFSNSRSEMNVSTLELGDSALYLCASSLQEALTGELFFGEGSRLTVL.

This chain joins TRBV7-2 and TRBJ2-3, with TRBD2 identical over 9 bases. V was pared by 1 base and J by 6 bases, with 11 bases of the junction left unmatched. From germline, CDR1 is SGHTA and CDR2 FQGNSA. This CDR3 has 17 amino acids. The chain's CDR3 is CASSLVGRGGIDDTQYF. For the CDR3, the DNA is TGTGCCAGCAGCTTAGTGGGGCGGGGGGGCATCGACGATACGCAGTATTTT. Complete variable domain (other parts from reference TRBV7-2 and TRBJ2-3): GAGVSQSPSNKVTEKGKDVELRCDPISGHTALYWYRQSLGQGLEFLIYFQGNSAPDKSGLPSDRFSAERTGGSVSTLTIQRTQQEDSAVYLCASSLVGRGGIDDTQYFGPGTRLTVL.

In this sample, this clonotype turned up a few times. V is TRBV21-1 and J is TRBJ2-4; TRBD2 reflects the table's D call only, with no check against the DNA. TRBV21-1 is recorded as a pseudogene. The CDR3 runs to 17 residues. The CDR3 nucleotides read TGTGCCAGCAGCAAAATTGGGAGGGAAGGGACGGCAAACATTCAGTACTTC. This encodes CASSKIGREGTANIQYF.

This clonotype turned up a few times. The CDR3 region is CASSPYAQGGSHNEQFF. CDR3 DNA: TGTGCCAGCAGTCCGTATGCCCAGGGGGGTAGCCACAATGAGCAGTTCTTC. The chain carries TRBV6-6 and TRBJ2-1; TRBD1 is a possible D gene (7 bases). Trimming shortened V by 5 bases and J by 5 bases, and 22 bases separated the two germline ends. Germline V lookup: CDR1 MNHNY, CDR2 SVGAGI (reference sequence). The CDR3 is 17 residues long.

This clonotype was observed a few times. J is TRBJ1-2 and V is TRBV5-1; D ambiguous. V dropped 0 bases and J dropped 6 bases, with 12 bases sitting between them. The V gene's germline CDR1 is SGHRS and CDR2 YFSETQ. The CDR3 consists of 14 residues. This chain's CDR3 is CASSLERQTNGYTF. CDR3 in DNA: TGCGCCAGCAGCTTGGAAAGGCAGACCAATGGCTACACCTTC.

This clonotype has at least ten counts. The rearrangement links TRBV7-2 to TRBJ1-2, with D possibly TRBD1 on 6 matching bases. Germline values: CDR1 SGHTA, CDR2 FQGNSA. CDR3 length: 15 residues. Trimming took off 1 base at V and 1 base at J, with 10 bases between the two ends. As DNA, the CDR3 is TGTGCCAGCAGCTTAGACGGACAGCATAACTATGGCTACACCTTC. It yields the protein CASSLDGQHNYGYTF.

This clonotype was detected ten times or more. The V and J genes are TRBV18 and TRBJ2-7; D is unresolved. The CDR3 is 12 amino acids. V shed 4 bases and J shed 1 base, with 5 bases lying between them. The germline V gene has CDR1 KGHSH and CDR2 LQKENI. This chain's CDR3 is CASSRESYEQYF. CDR3 coding DNA: TGTGCCAGCTCACGCGAATCCTACGAGCAGTACTTC.